These T cell receptor beta chains were read from a single sample in a study of blood T cell repertoires in COVID-19. Measured with immunoSEQ multiplex PCR; TCRdb has only the in-frame clones, and not every one. The sample has about 81,000 clones; approximately 90% are singletons. Sequencing input: PBMCs or T cells enriched from blood (not recorded which). Receptors originate from a woman in her forties or fifties with acute COVID-19. The CDR3 runs from the conserved cysteine through the conserved F or W. A D gene is named only where the DNA matches it firmly. The listing skips clone size in some rows; elsewhere it reads once, few, many or a size class.

len	abundance	j_gene	v_gene	d_gene	CDR3nt	CDR3aa
15	.	TRBJ2-1	TRBV5-4	.	TGTGCCAGCAGTTCACAGGGCTACTTCTACAATGAGCAGTTCTTC	CASSSQGYFYNEQFF
11	.	TRBJ2-5	TRBV30	.	TGTGCCTGGATGACACAAGAGACCCAGTACTTC	CAWMTQETQYF
16	.	TRBJ2-1	TRBV11-2	.	TGTGCCAGCAGCTTAGGGGGGGAGGCCGAATACAATGAGCAGTTCTTC	CASSLGGEAEYNEQFF
13	.	TRBJ2-7	TRBV29-1	TRBD1	TGCAGCGTTGACCTAGTGACAGGGGGCGAGCAGTACTTC	CSVDLVTGGEQYF
15	.	TRBJ1-2	TRBV24-1	.	TGTGCCACCAGTGACCATCGGACAGCCAACTATGGCTACACCTTC	CATSDHRTANYGYTF
15	once	TRBJ2-7	TRBV4-2	.	TGTGCCAGCAGCCAAGTTTTACAGCCTCCGTACGAGCAGTACTTC	CASSQVLQPPYEQYF
12	.	TRBJ1-1	TRBV12-5	TRBD1	TGTGCTAGTGGTTTGGACCAGGGGGATGCTTTCTTT	CASGLDQGDAFF
14	.	TRBJ2-7	TRBV28	.	TGTGCCAGCCCCCCCGGAGACAGACGAGACGAGCAGTACTTC	CASPPGDRRDEQYF
17	.	TRBJ1-6	TRBV6-6	.	TGTGCCAGCAGCCGAGTGGGACACTCGAGACCTAATTCACCCCTCCACTTT	CASSRVGHSRPNSPLHF
15	.	TRBJ2-1	TRBV2	TRBD1	TGTGCCAGCACCACGATCCAGGGGGCCTACAATGAGCAGTTCTTC	CASTTIQGAYNEQFF
15	.	TRBJ2-1	TRBV19	TRBD2	TGTGCCAGTAGTACCCGGACTAGCGGGAAGGATGAGCAGTTCTTC	CASSTRTSGKDEQFF
13	.	TRBJ1-5	TRBV9	.	TGTGCCAGCAGCGTTGGAGGGTTTCAGCCCCAGCATTTT	CASSVGGFQPQHF
17	once	TRBJ1-1	TRBV19	TRBD1	TGTGCCAGTAGTAACCCCGGAGACAGGGGGTCTTTCACTGAAGCTTTCTTT	CASSNPGDRGSFTEAFF
15	.	TRBJ1-2	TRBV5-1	TRBD1	TGCGCCAGCAGCTTTCAAGAAACAGGGGCAAATGGCTACACCTTC	CASSFQETGANGYTF
14	.	TRBJ2-7	TRBV5-4	.	TGTGCCAGCAGCCAGGACTGGGGGGCCTACGAGCAGTACTTC	CASSQDWGAYEQYF
14	.	TRBJ1-1	TRBV18	.	TGTGCCAGCTCACCACCGTCGGGGACACATGAAGCTTTCTTT	CASSPPSGTHEAFF
14	.	TRBJ2-7	TRBV18	TRBD1	TGTGCCAGCTCACCCGGGACAGGGGCCTACGAGCAGTACTTC	CASSPGTGAYEQYF
15	.	TRBJ1-2	TRBV13	TRBD1	TGTGCCAGCAGCTTAGATCGGCAGGGGGACTATGGCTACACCTTC	CASSLDRQGDYGYTF
15	.	TRBJ1-3	TRBV10-1	TRBD1	TGCGCCAGCAGTGTTACAGGGGAAGCTGGAAACACCATATATTTT	CASSVTGEAGNTIYF
17	.	TRBJ2-3	TRBV5-1	TRBD2	TGCGCCAGCAGCGCAGCTAGCGGGAGAAAGGTGGCAGATACGCAGTATTTT	CASSAASGRKVADTQYF